In this sample, the clone carrying this T cell receptor beta chain turned up many times. The record originates from a study of Graves' ophthalmopathy and Graves' hyperthyroidism. For repertoire sequencing, the TCR beta CDR3 regions were amplified from RNA transcripts. An opening RT-PCR round employed HTBI primers and preceded a second-round multiplex PCR. TCRdb passed the multiplex PCR reads through MiXCR, listing each CDR3 protein once. The sample lists over a million distinct CDR3 sequences, less than 45% occurring once. From germline, CDR1 is SGDLS and CDR2 YYNGEE. Trimming removed 3 bases from V and 1 base from J, with 10 bases in between. The CDR3 runs 14 residues.

The receptor's source is an adult man with Graves' hyperthyroidism. Sequenced: peripheral blood or thyroid tissue (not recorded which). This chain links TRBV9 with TRBJ1-1; TRBD1 is a possible D gene (5 bases). The CDR3 DNA is TGTGCCAGCAGCGCGGAAGGGGAGAACACTGAAGCTTTCTTT. Encoded protein: CASSAEGENTEAFF.